This T cell receptor (beta chain) was documented in a study of blood T cell repertoires in COVID-19. Only in-frame clones appear in the TCRdb table, and some are missing; sequencing was by immunoSEQ multiplex PCR. The table records roughly 390,000 clones, around 87% of them present only once. V was cut by 3 bases and J by 5 bases, with 14 bases left in between. This CDR3 spans 14 amino acids. Germline V gene lookup returns CDR1 MGHRA and CDR2 YSYEKL. This clonotype originated in a woman aged 25 to 39 with COVID-19, enrolled during active disease. The V and J genes are TRBV4-1 and TRBJ2-7; D is perhaps TRBD2 (6 bases). Sequenced input: peripheral blood. The CDR3 reads CASSHLGSGNEQYF. CDR3 sequence (DNA): TGCGCCAGCAGCCACCTCGGGAGTGGCAACGAGCAGTACTTC.